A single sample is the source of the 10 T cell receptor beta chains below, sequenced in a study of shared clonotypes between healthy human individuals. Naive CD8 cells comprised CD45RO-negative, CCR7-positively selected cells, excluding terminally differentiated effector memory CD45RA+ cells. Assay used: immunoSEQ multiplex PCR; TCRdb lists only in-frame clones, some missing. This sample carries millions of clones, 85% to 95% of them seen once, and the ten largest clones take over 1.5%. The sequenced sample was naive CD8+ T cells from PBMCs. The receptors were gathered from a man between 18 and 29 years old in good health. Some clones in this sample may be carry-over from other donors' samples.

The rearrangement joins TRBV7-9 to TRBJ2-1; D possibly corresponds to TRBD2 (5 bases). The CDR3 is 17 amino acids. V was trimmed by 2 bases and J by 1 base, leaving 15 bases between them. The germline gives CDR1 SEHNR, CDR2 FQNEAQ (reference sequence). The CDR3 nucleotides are TGTGCCAGCAGCTTACCCTTCTTCGAGGGTTCCTACAATGAGCAGTTCTTC. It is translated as CASSLPFFEGSYNEQFF.

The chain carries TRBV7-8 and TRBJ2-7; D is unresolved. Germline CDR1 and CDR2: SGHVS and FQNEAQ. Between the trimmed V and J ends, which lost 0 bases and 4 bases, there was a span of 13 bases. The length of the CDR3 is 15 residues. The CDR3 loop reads CASSLAFRKPYEQYF. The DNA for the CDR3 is TGTGCCAGCAGCTTAGCGTTCAGGAAGCCTTACGAGCAGTACTTC.

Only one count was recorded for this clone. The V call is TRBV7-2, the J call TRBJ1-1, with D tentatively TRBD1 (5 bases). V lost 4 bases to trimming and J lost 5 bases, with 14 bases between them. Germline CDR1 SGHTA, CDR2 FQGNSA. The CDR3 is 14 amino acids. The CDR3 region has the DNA TGTGCCAGCAGCTCCCTCTCCAGGGTAACTGAAGCTTTCTTT. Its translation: CASSSLSRVTEAFF. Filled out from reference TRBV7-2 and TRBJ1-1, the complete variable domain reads GAGVSQSPSNKVTEKGKDVELRCDPISGHTALYWYRQSLGQGLEFLIYFQGNSAPDKSGLPSDRFSAERTGGSVSTLTIQRTQQEDSAVYLCASSSLSRVTEAFFGQGTRLTVV.

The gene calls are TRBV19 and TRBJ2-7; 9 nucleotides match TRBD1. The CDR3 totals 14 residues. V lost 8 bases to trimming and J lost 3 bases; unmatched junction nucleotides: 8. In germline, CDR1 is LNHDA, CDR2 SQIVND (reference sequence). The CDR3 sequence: CASSAGTGRYEQYF. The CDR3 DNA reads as TGTGCCAGTTCTGCCGGGACAGGGCGCTACGAGCAGTACTTC.

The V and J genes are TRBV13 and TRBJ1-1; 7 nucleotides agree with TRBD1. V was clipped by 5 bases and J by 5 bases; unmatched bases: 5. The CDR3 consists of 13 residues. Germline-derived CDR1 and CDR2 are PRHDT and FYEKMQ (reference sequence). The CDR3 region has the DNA TGTGCCAGCAGCGACGGACAGGCAACTGAAGCTTTCTTT. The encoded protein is CASSDGQATEAFF.

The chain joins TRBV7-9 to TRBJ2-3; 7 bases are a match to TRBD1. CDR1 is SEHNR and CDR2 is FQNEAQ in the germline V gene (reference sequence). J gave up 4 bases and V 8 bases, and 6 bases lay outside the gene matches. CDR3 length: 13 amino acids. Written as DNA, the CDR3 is TGTGCCAGCCCCAGGGGGATCGCAGATACGCAGTATTTT. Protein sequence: CASPRGIADTQYF. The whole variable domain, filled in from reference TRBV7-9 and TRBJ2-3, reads DTGVSQNPRHKITKRGQNVTFRCDPISEHNRLYWYRQTLGQGPEFLTYFQNEAQLEKSRLLSDRFSAERPKGSFSTLEIQRTEQGDSAMYLCASPRGIADTQYFGPGTRLTVL.

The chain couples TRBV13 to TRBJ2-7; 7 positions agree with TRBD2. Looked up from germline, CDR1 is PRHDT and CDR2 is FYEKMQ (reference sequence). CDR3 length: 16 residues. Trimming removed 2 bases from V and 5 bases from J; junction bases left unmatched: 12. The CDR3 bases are TGTGCCAGCAGCTTAAGGCGGGAGAACCCACGGCACGAGCAGTACTTC. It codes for CASSLRRENPRHEQYF. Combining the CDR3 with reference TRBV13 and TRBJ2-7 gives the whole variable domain AAGVIQSPRHLIKEKRETATLKCYPIPRHDTVYWYQQGPGQDPQFLISFYEKMQSDKGSIPDRFSAQQFSDYHSELNMSSLELGDSALYFCASSLRRENPRHEQYFGPGTRLTVT.

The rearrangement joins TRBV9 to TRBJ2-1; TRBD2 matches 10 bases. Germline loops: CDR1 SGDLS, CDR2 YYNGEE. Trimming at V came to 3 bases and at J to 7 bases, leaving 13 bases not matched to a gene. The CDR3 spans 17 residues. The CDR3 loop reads CASSEPAGGGERNEQFF. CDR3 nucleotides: TGTGCCAGCAGCGAACCAGCGGGAGGGGGCGAGAGGAATGAGCAGTTCTTC.

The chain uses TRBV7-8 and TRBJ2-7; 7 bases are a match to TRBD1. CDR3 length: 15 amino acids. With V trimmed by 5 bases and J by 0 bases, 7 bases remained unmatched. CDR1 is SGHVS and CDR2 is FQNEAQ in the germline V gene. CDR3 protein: CASSARDSFSYEQYF. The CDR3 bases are TGTGCCAGCAGCGCCCGGGACAGCTTCTCCTACGAGCAGTACTTC.

The CDR3 nucleotides are TGTGCCAGCAGTTTCCACCATGACAGTACCTACGAGCAGTACTTC. The encoded protein is CASSFHHDSTYEQYF. The genes are TRBV28 and TRBJ2-7; D may be TRBD1 (5 bases). This CDR3 is built from 15 residues. V was cut by 3 bases and J by 2 bases, with 14 bases left in between. Per germline, CDR1 MDHEN and CDR2 SYDVKM.